This is a list of T cell receptor beta chains from one sample in a study of regulatory T cells. Using immunoSEQ multiplex PCR, the repertoire was profiled, and TCRdb retains in-frame clones only, with some absent. This table holds 10,000 or so clones, about 87% found once. Sequencing input: CD8+ T cells sorted from blood. These receptors were obtained from a young adult with CD3G deficiency. Each CDR3 is given without its conserved first and last residue.

>TRBV28|12|TRBJ1-2
ASSFQGARGGYT
>TRBV7-6|11|TRBJ2-7
ASSLAAWGEQY
>TRBV7-6|11|TRBJ2-7
ASSTGDGGEQY
>TRBV5-1|15|TRBJ2-6
ASSLGTVASGANVLT
>TRBV5-1|12|TRBJ2-3
ASSLGEGADTQY
>TRBV7-9|13|TRBJ2-1
ASSWGTSGYNEQF
>TRBV6-1|14|TRBJ1-3
ASSEDSLHSGNTIY
>TRBV21-1|13|TRBJ2-6
AIRTSHSGANVLT
>TRBV27|11|TRBJ2-1
ASIGPGPNEQF
>TRBV28|10|TRBJ2-7
ASSPRTSQQY
>TRBV27|11|TRBJ2-7
ASSSRDTGEQY
>TRBV19|12|TRBJ1-1
ASSTAGGRTEAF
>TRBV27|12|TRBJ2-7
ASSSTSGGSEQY
>TRBV19|11|TRBJ1-1
ASSIGGNTEAF
>TRBV7-8|13|TRBJ2-3
ASSSRQGLTDTQY
>TRBV4-1|12|TRBJ2-7
ASSPGQGIREQY
>TRBV28|9|TRBJ2-7
ASSPGVEQY
>TRBV28|14|TRBJ2-7
ASSSTAGHFPYEQY
>TRBV6-1|9|TRBJ1-6
ASSISSPLH
>TRBV6-1|11|TRBJ2-7
ASSLHTFYEQY
>TRBV4-1|13|TRBJ2-1
ASSRSGRGLNEQF
>TRBV7-9|11|TRBJ2-1
ASSLPGNNEQF
>TRBV6-1|11|TRBJ1-1
ASTPQGLSPAF
>TRBV6-1|15|TRBJ2-1
ASSEVWGASGYNEQF
>TRBV6-1|12|TRBJ2-7
ASSKGQGAYEQY
>TRBV13|11|TRBJ1-2
ASSFAGAYGYT
>TRBV6-4|12|TRBJ1-2
ATDPLGINYGYT
>TRBV10-3|11|TRBJ2-7
AISEEGSYEQY
>TRBV25-1|13|TRBJ2-3
ASSGNRGQADTQY
>TRBV27|13|TRBJ2-1
ASSPVSGSLNEQF
>TRBV4-1|13|TRBJ1-3
ASSQDRGPGNTIY
>TRBV28|11|TRBJ2-2
ASTRAGRGELF
>TRBV27|11|TRBJ1-4
ASSFVAGEKLF
>TRBV11-2|11|TRBJ2-7
ASSLGTNSEQY
>TRBV7-8|12|TRBJ2-1
ASSLVGRANEQF
>TRBV28|11|TRBJ2-7
ASSPGFSYEQY
>TRBV4-1|14|TRBJ2-5
ASSQSVPEGLETQY
>TRBV7-9|13|TRBJ2-1
ASSRLEREGGEQF
>TRBV19|11|TRBJ1-5
ASSVYAGQPQH
>TRBV6-1|10|.
ASRGDSYEQY
>TRBV7-8|18|TRBJ1-4
ASSLSGTAPGNTTNEKLF
>TRBV7-8|13|TRBJ2-5
ASSSLTVAGETQY
>TRBV11-2|10|TRBJ2-1
ASSLLNNEQF
>TRBV28|13|TRBJ2-2
ASRAWGGEAGELF
>TRBV18|13|TRBJ2-7
ASSPRNRGQEEQY
>TRBV19|13|TRBJ1-2
ASSPRSGNSVGYT